What follows is one T cell receptor beta chain and its context. Its target antigen remains unknown. Base qualities are not at hand, and no much larger clone is one base apart. These data come from a study of blood T cell repertoires in COVID-19 (dated by TCRdb to about 2020). About the full investigation: Collaborator samples came from the United States, Italy and Spain and covered acute and convalescent phases of COVID-19. The samples were drawn from two sources: the first 160 participants of the ongoing ImmuneRACE study, and approximately 1,300 subjects contributed by 6 global collaborators. A de-identified subject ID, COVID-19 status, age in years and sex were almost always included in the sample metadata. HLA class I and class II types, where available, came from metadata supplied by the sample provider rather than from assay-based typing. The material from the prospective study consisted of cDNA or gDNA derived from T cells, B-cell-depleted T cells, or PBMCs. The repertoires were released in a freely available public database intended as a resource for research on the immune response to SARS-CoV-2. Deeply sampled blood TCRbeta repertoires from subjects exposed to, actively infected with, or recovered from COVID-19 were included in the dataset.

Broad study findings and their caveats: How much clinical and demographic metadata was included differed by source and by participant, and the metadata was provided uncurated.

Collaborating institutions collected whole blood in K2EDTA tubes following their own protocols. For TCRbeta analysis, collaborators shipped samples as frozen whole blood, isolated PBMCs, or DNA extracted from either of those sample types. TCRbeta CDR3 regions were amplified from genomic DNA by means of the immunoSEQ Assay, a bias-controlled multiplex PCR. The original pipeline was this. Nucleated cell counts per sample were estimated from amplification of reference gene primers within the assay. Sequence reads were collapsed and filtered to measure the absolute abundance of every unique TCRbeta CDR3 rearrangement. For each sample, productive Simpson clonality was calculated as the square root of Simpson's diversity index over productive rearrangements. Drawn from immuneACCESS, this table holds only the in-frame rearrangements with V and J called that TCRdb kept. Clones are partly lost; checked studies trace under half to an unresolved V gene and leave the rest unexplained. V and J calls and clone size come straight from that table; D and trimming were deduced from the DNA. In all, the sample holds about 34,000 clones, and roughly four fifths of those were seen once. Jointly, the top ten make up roughly 17% of the sample.

The sample taken for sequencing was peripheral blood. This TCR was sampled from a human donor in a cohort sampled during active COVID-19.

The DNA sequence is as follows: TGTGCCTGGAGTGGGGGCCAGGGGGTAGGCTACGAGCAGTACTTC. This yields the protein CAWSGGQGVGYEQYF. In this chain, TRBV30 is recombined with TRBJ2-7; 7 middle bases align to TRBD1. Germline trimming amounts to 1 base on V and 3 bases on J, with 9 as the count of junction bases outside the gene matches. The germline V gene (reference sequence) specifies GTSNPN as CDR1 and SVGIG as CDR2. From the cysteine up to the phenylalanine, the CDR3 has a length of 15 residues. The DNA shown is the 45-base CDR3, in frame from base 1.